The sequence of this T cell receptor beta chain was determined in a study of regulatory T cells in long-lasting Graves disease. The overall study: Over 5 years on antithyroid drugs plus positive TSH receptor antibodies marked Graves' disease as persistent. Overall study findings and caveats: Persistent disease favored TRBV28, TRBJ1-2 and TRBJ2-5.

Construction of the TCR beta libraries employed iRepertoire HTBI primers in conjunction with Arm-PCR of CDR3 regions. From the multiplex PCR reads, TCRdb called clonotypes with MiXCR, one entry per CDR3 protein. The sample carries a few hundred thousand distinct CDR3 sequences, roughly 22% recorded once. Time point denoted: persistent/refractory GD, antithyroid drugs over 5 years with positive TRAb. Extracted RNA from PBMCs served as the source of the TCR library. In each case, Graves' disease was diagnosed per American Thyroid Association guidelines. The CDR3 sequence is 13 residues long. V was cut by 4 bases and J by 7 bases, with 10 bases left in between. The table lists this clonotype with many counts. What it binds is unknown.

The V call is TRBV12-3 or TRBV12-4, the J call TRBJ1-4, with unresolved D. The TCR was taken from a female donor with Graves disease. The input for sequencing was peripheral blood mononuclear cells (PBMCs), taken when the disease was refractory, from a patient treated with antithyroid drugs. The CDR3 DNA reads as TGTGCCAGCAGTTCCGACTGGGGTGAAAAACTGTTTTTT. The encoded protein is CASSSDWGEKLFF.